These T cell receptor beta chains were read from a single sample in a study of T cells in Graves' hyperthyroidism and ophthalmopathy. TCRdb re-derived calls from the multiplex PCR reads in MiXCR, one entry per CDR3 protein. The table includes about 510,000 distinct CDR3 sequences, 35% to 50% detected once. The sequenced sample was peripheral blood or thyroid tissue (not recorded which). These receptors were obtained from an adult woman with Graves' disease, either hyperthyroidism or ophthalmopathy (not recorded which). Both conserved end residues are trimmed from each CDR3. Rows may omit the clone size; those that give it use once, few, many or a size class.

J gene,V gene,clone size,CDR3 protein
TRBJ2-5,TRBV20-1,-,SARVERRVGETQY
TRBJ2-2,TRBV2,-,ASSPWELYTGELF
TRBJ1-4,TRBV6-1,once,ASSVVATNEKLF
TRBJ1-2,TRBV13,few,ASSARGYGYT
TRBJ1-2,TRBV19,few,ASTHLMVNYGYT
TRBJ1-2,TRBV27,-,ASSFDGSLGGYT
TRBJ2-5,TRBV12-3/TRBV12-4,many,ASSPPGTGIRETQY
TRBJ2-7,TRBV29-1,-,SSGGTAAGEQY
TRBJ1-2,TRBV4-1,-,ASRSGGRKNGYT
TRBJ2-7,TRBV24-1,few,ATSPYEQY
TRBJ2-7,TRBV10-2,-,ASRGTGAPYEQY
TRBJ1-2,TRBV5-1,-,ASSLYGTATYYGYT
TRBJ1-1,TRBV20-1,-,NRGTEPMNTEAF
TRBJ2-7,TRBV2,-,ASSDRQSGWGSVSEQY
TRBJ2-7,TRBV7-9,-,ASSTLTGRSRDGQY
TRBJ1-1,TRBV7-9,few,ASTTFGTAGPEAF
TRBJ2-6,TRBV29-1,-,SARDRLSSGANVLT
TRBJ2-5,TRBV7-9,-,ASSHRDRDEETQY
TRBJ2-6,TRBV7-9,-,ASSPSPGGANVLT
TRBJ2-5,TRBV14,once,ASSLRAGDETQY
TRBJ1-1,TRBV7-9,few,ASRRSLGGGNTEAF
TRBJ1-2,TRBV20-1,many,SASSGTRDGYT
TRBJ1-6,TRBV2,-,ARSGGGGETQH
TRBJ2-7,TRBV11-2,many,ASSLERHSYEQY
TRBJ1-3,TRBV15,-,ATSRDTGNTIY
TRBJ2-5,TRBV20-1,-,SARDSGRIGLAGVGETQY
TRBJ2-7,TRBV2,few,ASSYTSGRLYEQY
TRBJ2-2,TRBV5-6,-,ASSLQGATTGELF
TRBJ1-1,TRBV24-1,-,ATSGRENTEAF
TRBJ2-7,TRBV14,many,ASSRPGQASYEQY
TRBJ1-2,TRBV5-1,-,ASSFGSGYT
TRBJ1-2,TRBV10-3,-,ASSEAGTVDGYT
TRBJ1-6,TRBV14,-,ASSQQQGQGSPLH